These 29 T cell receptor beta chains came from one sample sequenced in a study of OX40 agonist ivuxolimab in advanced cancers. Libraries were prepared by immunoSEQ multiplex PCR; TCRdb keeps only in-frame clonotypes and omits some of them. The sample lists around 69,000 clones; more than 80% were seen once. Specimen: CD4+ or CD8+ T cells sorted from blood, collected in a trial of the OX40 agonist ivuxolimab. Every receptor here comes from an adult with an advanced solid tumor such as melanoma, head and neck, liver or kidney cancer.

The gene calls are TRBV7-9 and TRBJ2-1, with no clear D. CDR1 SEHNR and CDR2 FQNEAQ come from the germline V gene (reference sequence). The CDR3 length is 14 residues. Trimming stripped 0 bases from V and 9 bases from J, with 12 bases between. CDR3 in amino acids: CASSLALFLGEQFF. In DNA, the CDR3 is TGTGCCAGCAGCTTAGCATTATTTCTGGGTGAGCAGTTCTTC.

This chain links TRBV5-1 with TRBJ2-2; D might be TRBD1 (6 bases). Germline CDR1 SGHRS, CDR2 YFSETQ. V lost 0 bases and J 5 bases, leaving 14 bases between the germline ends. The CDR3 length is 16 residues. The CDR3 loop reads CASSLVQSTGTGELFF. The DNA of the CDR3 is TGCGCCAGCAGCTTGGTCCAATCCACAGGGACCGGGGAGCTGTTTTTT.

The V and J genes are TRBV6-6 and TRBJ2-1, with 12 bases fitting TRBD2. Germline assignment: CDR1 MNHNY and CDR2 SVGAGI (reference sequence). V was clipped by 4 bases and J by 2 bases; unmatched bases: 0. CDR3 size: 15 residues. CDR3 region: CASSWTSGAYNEQFF. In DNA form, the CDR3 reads TGTGCCAGCAGTTGGACTAGCGGGGCCTACAATGAGCAGTTCTTC.

The CDR3: CASSPVDYNEQFF. The CDR3 DNA sequence: TGCGCCAGCAGCCCGGTGGACTACAATGAGCAGTTCTTC. The rearrangement uses TRBV4-3 and TRBJ2-1; D is ambiguous. CDR1 is LGHNA, CDR2 YSLEER, per germline. CDR3 length equals 13 residues. V dropped 4 bases and J dropped 3 bases, with 7 bases sitting between them.

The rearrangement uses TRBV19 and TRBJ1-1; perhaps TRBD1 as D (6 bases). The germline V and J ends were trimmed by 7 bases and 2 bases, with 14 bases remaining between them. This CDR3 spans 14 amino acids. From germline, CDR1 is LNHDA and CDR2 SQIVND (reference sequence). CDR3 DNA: TGTGCCAGTACCTTGGGGGCAGGAAACACTGAAGCTTTCTTT. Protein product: CASTLGAGNTEAFF.

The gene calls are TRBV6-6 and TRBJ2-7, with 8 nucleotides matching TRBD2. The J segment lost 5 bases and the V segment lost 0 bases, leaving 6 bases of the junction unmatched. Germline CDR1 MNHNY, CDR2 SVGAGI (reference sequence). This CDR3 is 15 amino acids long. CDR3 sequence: CASSYSSGGGDEQYF. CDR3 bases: TGTGCCAGCAGTTACTCGTCCGGGGGGGGTGACGAGCAGTACTTC.

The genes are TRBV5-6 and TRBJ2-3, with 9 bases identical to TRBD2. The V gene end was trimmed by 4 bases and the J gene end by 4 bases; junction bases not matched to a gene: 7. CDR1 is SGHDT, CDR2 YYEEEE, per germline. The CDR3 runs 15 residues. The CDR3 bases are TGTGCCAGCAGCCTGGGAGGACTAGCGTCAGATACGCAGTATTTT. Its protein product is CASSLGGLASDTQYF.

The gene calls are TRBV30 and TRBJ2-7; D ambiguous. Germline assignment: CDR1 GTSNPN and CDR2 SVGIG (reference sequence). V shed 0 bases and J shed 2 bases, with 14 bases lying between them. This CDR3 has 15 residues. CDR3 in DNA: TGTGCCTGGAGTGTAATGGATCCTTCCACCTACGAGCAGTACTTC. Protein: CAWSVMDPSTYEQYF.

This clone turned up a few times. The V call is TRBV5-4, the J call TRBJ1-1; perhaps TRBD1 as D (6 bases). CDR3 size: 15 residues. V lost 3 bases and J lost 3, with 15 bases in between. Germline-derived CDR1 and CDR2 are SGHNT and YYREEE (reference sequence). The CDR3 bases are TGTGCCAGCAGCTGGCCACAGGGAACGGACACTGAAGCTTTCTTT. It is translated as CASSWPQGTDTEAFF.

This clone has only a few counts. The CDR3 region has the DNA TGCGCCAGCAGCCCCGAAATGGGACTAGCCCAAGAGACCCAGTACTTC. This sequence encodes CASSPEMGLAQETQYF. The chain couples TRBV5-1 to TRBJ2-5; 9 bases agree with TRBD2. J gave up 1 base and V 4 bases, and 8 bases lay outside the gene matches. The CDR3 has 16 amino acids. Per germline, CDR1 SGHRS and CDR2 YFSETQ.

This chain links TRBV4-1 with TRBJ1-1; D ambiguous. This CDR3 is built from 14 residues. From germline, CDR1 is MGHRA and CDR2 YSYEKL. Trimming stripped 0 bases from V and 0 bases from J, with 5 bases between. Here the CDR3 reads CASSQEWVNTEAFF. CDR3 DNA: TGCGCCAGCAGCCAAGAATGGGTGAACACTGAAGCTTTCTTT.

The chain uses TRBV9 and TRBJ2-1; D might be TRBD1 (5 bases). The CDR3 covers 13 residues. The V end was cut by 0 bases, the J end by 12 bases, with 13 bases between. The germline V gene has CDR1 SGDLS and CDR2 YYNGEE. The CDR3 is CASSVEQDIGQFF. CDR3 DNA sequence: TGTGCCAGCAGCGTAGAGCAGGACATCGGGCAGTTCTTC.

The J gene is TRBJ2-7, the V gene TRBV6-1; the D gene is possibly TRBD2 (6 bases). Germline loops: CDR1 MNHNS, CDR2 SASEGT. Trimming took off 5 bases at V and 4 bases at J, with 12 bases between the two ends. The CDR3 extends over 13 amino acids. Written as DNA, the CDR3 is TGTGCCAGCAGTCCCCTCCGGGGGTACGAGCAGTACTTC. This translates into CASSPLRGYEQYF.

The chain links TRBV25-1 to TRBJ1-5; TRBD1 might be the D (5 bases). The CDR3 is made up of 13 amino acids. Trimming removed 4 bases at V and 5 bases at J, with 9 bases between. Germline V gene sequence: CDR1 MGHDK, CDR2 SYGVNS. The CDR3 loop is CASSARDHQPQHF. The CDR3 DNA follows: TGTGCCAGCAGTGCCAGGGACCATCAGCCCCAGCATTTT.

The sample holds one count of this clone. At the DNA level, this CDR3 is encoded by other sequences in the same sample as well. CDR3 in DNA: TGTGCCAGCAGCTTAGCGGCAGGACCCAACACCGGGGAGCTGTTTTTT. Translated, it gives CASSLAAGPNTGELFF. This chain connects TRBV13 to TRBJ2-2, with D uncertain. Germline V CDR1 and CDR2: PRHDT, FYEKMQ (reference sequence). The CDR3 runs 16 residues. V lost 1 base and J 2 bases, leaving 11 bases between the germline ends.

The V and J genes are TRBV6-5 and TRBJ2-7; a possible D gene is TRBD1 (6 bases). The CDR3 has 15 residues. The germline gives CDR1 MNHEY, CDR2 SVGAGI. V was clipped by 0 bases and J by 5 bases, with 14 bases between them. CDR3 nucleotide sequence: TGTGCCAGCAGTTACTCAATACAGGGTACCCACGAGCAGTACTTC. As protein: CASSYSIQGTHEQYF.

This chain's CDR3 is CSVGAARTDNYGYTF. The CDR3 bases are TGCAGCGTTGGGGCTGCCCGAACGGATAACTATGGCTACACCTTC. The chain recombines TRBV29-1 with TRBJ1-2; no clear D gene. This CDR3 spans 15 amino acids. The germline CDR1 and CDR2 sequences are SQVTM and ANQGSEA. V was shortened by 4 bases and J by 1 base, with 16 bases between the two germline ends.

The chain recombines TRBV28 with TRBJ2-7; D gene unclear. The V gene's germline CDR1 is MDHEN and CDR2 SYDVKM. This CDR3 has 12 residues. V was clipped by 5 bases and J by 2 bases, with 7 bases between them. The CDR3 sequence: CASSSATYEQYF. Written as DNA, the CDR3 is TGTGCCAGCAGTAGCGCTACCTACGAGCAGTACTTC.

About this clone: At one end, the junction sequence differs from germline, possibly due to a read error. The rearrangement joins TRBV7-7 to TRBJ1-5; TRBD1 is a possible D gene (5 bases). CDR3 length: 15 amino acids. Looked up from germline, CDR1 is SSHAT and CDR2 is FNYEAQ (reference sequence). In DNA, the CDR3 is TGTGCTAGCAGCTTAGAGACAGTCCCTAATCAGCCCCAGCATTTT. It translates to CASSLETVPNQPQHF.

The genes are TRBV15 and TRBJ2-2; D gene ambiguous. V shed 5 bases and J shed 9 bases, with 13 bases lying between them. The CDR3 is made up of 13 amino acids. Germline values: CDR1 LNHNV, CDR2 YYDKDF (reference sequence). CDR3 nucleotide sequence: TGTGCCACCAGCTCCCGCCGGAGTCGGGAGCTGTTTTTT. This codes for CATSSRRSRELFF.

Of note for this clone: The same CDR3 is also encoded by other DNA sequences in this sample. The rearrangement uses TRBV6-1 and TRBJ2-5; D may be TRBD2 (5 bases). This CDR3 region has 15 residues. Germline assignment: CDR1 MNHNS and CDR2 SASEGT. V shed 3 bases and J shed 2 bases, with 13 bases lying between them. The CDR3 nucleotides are TGTGCCAGCAGTGAGCCACTAGGTAGGCAAGAGACCCAGTACTTC. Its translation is CASSEPLGRQETQYF.

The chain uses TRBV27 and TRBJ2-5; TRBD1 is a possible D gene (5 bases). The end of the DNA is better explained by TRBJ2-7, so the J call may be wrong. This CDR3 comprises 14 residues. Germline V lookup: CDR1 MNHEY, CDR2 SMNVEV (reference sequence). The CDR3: CASSLQDPLYEQYF. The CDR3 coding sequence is TGTGCCAGCAGTCTACAGGATCCTCTCTACGAGCAGTACTTC.

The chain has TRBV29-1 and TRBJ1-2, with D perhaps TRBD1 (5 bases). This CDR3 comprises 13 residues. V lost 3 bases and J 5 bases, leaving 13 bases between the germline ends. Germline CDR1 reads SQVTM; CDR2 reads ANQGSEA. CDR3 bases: TGCAGCGTTGACTTAGAGGGGAGTTATGGCTACACCTTC. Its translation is CSVDLEGSYGYTF.

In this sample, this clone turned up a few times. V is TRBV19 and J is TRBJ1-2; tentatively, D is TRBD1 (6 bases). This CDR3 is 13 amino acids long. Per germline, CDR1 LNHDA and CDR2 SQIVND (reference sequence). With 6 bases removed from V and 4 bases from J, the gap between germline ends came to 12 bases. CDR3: CASRQGLGYGYTF. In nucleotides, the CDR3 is TGTGCCAGTAGACAGGGCTTGGGCTATGGCTACACCTTC.

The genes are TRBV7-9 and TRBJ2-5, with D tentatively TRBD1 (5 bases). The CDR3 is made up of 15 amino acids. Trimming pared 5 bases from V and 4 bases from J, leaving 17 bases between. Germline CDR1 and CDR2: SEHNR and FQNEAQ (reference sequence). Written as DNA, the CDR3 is TGTGCCAGCAGCCCCCCCGTCGGCAGGGCAGAGACCCAGTACTTC. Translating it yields CASSPPVGRAETQYF.

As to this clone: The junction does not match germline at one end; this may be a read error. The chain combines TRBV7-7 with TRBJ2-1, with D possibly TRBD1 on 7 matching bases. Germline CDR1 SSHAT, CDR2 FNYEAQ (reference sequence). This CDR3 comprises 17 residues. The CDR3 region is CASSLLDQGGSYNEQFF. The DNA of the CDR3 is TGTGCTAGCAGCCTCCTGGACCAGGGGGGCTCCTACAATGAGCAGTTCTTC.

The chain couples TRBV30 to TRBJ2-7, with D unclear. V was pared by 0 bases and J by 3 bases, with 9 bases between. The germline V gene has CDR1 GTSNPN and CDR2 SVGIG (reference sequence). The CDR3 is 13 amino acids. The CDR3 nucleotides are TGTGCCTGGAGTGTAGGGTCGGGCTACGAGCAGTACTTC. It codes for CAWSVGSGYEQYF.

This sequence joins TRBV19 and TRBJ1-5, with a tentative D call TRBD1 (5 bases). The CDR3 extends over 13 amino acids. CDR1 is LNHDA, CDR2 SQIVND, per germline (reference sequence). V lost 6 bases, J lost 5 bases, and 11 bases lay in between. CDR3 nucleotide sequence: TGTGCCAGTAGCAACCCGGGGGATCAGCCCCAGCATTTT. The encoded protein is CASSNPGDQPQHF.

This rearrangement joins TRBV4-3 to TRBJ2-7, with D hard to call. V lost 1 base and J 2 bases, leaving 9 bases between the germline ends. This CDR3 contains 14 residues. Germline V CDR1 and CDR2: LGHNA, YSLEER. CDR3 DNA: TGCGCCAGCAGCCAAGGAGCAGGTCCCTACGAGCAGTACTTC. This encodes CASSQGAGPYEQYF.